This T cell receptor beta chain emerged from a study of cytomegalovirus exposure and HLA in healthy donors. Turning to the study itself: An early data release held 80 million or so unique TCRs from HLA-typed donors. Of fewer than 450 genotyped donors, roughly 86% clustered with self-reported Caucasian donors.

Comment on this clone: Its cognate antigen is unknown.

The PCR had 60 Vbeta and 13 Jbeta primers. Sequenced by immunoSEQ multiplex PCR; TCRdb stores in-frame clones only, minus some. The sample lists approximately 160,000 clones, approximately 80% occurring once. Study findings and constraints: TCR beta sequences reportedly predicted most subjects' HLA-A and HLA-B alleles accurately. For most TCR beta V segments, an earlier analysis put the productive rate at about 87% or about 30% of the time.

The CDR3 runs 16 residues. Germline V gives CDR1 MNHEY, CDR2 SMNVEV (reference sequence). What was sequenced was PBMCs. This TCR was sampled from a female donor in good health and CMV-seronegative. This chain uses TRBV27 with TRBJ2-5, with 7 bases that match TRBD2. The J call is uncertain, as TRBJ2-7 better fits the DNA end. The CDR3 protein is CASKPAGTNPRNEQYF. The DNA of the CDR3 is TGTGCCAGCAAACCAGCCGGGACTAACCCCAGGAACGAGCAGTACTTC.